This T cell receptor beta chain was sequenced in a study of blood T cell repertoires in COVID-19. Study as a whole: COVID-19 samples collected from the United States, Italy and Spain covered acute and convalescent phases. Nucleic acid was either cDNA or gDNA, and it came from T cells, B-cell-depleted T cells, or PBMCs.

CDR1 is SGHRS, CDR2 YFSETQ, per germline. The CDR3 runs to 15 residues. J was trimmed by 0 bases and V by 2 bases; bases with no gene match: 2. How the authors handled the data: For nucleated cells, counts were estimated from reference gene primer amplification. Profiling relied on immunoSEQ multiplex PCR, and the TCRdb table lists in-frame clones only, not all of them. D and trimming come from the DNA, and the V and J calls and clone size come from that table. The sample shows roughly 73,000 clones, about 91% of them seen only once. This receptor was obtained from a man older than 75 with acute or convalescent COVID-19. The chain has TRBV5-1 and TRBJ1-1; 9 bases are shared with TRBD1. The source material was peripheral blood. CDR3 protein: CASSFTGGVNTEAFF. The CDR3 region has the DNA TGCGCCAGCAGCTTCACAGGGGGCGTGAACACTGAAGCTTTCTTT.